A single sample is the source of the 18 T cell receptor beta chains below, sequenced in a study of tissue T cells after allogeneic stem cell transplantation. TCRdb keeps only in-frame clones here, not all; method: immunoSEQ multiplex PCR. The sample lists 1,500 to 2,000 clones; about 44% were seen once. Documented time point: mouse harvest day 14 after allogeneic transplant. The graft held 10^6 splenic CD5+ T cells and 10^7 T-cell-depleted bone marrow cells. Input material: spleen. Receptors were obtained from a female BALB/c mouse given C57BL/6 T cells with graft-versus-host disease after an allogeneic hematopoietic cell transplant.

On this clone: Germline and genes: mouse. The read is 1 residue too short to cover the CDR3 end, so that end is filled in from the germline J gene. The V gene is TRBV13-1, the J gene TRBJ2-3; TRBD2 aligns across 9 bases. This CDR3 has 14 residues. The germline CDR1 and CDR2 sequences are NSHNY and SYGAGN. Trimming took 5 bases from V and 0 from J; bases not matched to a gene: 1. The CDR3 reads CASRDWGSAETLYF. CDR3 DNA, as far as it was read: TGTGCCAGCAGGGACTGGGGTAGTGCAGAAACGCTGTAT.

As concerns this clone: Gene names and germline match the mouse. The read terminates 1 residue before the CDR3 end, so the remaining end is supplied by the germline J gene. The gene calls are TRBV31 and TRBJ2-7; D gene unclear. The CDR3 length is 11 residues. From germline, CDR1 is GKSSPN and CDR2 SITVG. The germline V and J ends were trimmed by 1 base and 4 bases, with 5 bases remaining between them. The CDR3 DNA, read in part, is TGTGCCTGGAGTCGGCAGTATGAACAGTAC. This translates into CAWSRQYEQY. The whole CDR3 protein reads CAWSRQYEQYF.

This clone was seen only a few times. Genes here carry mouse names. The read is 1 residue too short to cover the CDR3 end, so that end is filled in from the germline J gene. The chain uses TRBV26 and TRBJ2-7; 7 bases agree with TRBD1. The CDR3 sequence is 12 residues long. V lost 5 bases to trimming and J lost 7 bases; unmatched junction nucleotides: 5. CDR1 KGHPV and CDR2 FQNQEV come from the germline V gene (reference sequence). The CDR3 sequence: CASSLQGREQYF. The covered CDR3 bases are TGTGCCAGCAGTTTACAGGGGAGGGAACAGTAC.

Details on this clone: Mouse gene names and germline throughout. The read gets to within 1 residue of the CDR3 end, and the germline J gene fills in the rest. This chain links TRBV29 with TRBJ2-5; 10 positions agree with TRBD1. Germline CDR1 is MSHET and CDR2 is SYDVDS. Trimming removed 7 bases from V and 6 bases from J; junction bases left unmatched: 7. This CDR3 is 14 amino acids long. CDR3 amino acids: CASTGTGERDTQYF. The part of the CDR3 DNA that was read is TGTGCTAGCACCGGGACAGGGGAGAGGGACACCCAGTAC.

This clone is a singleton in its sample. Mouse germline and gene names are used. The read terminates 1 residue ahead of where the CDR3 ends, so the germline J gene completes it. V usage is TRBV19 and J usage is TRBJ1-4; possibly TRBD1 for D (6 bases). Trimming removed 5 bases at V and 0 bases at J, with 11 bases between. CDR3 length equals 15 residues. Germline CDR1 FNHDT, CDR2 SITEND (reference sequence). Partial CDR3 DNA: TGTGCCAGCAGCAGACAGGCCCTTTCCAACGAAAGATTATTT. Residues: CASSRQALSNERLF. The full CDR3 is CASSRQALSNERLFF.

This clone ranks as large. Gene labels here are mouse ones. CDR3 DNA (partial): TGTGCCAGCGGTGGGGGACAGGATTCTGGAAATACGCTCTAT. Translated, it gives CASGGGQDSGNTLY. The full CDR3 reads CASGGGQDSGNTLYF. The chain has TRBV13-2 and TRBJ1-3, with 8 bases identical to TRBD1. Read sequence stops 1 residue before the CDR3 end, and the germline J gene provides the missing end. Germline CDR1 is NNHNN and CDR2 is SYGAGS (reference sequence). The V and J ends lost 3 bases and 0 bases, in that order; junction bases with no gene match: 2. The CDR3 length is 15 residues.

This clone was found a few times. Gene names refer to mouse genes. The read falls 1 residue short of the CDR3 end, and the missing part is taken from the germline J gene. The J gene is TRBJ2-7, the V gene TRBV4, with 11 bases identical to TRBD2. The CDR3 spans 13 residues. V gave up 7 bases and J gave up 3 bases; unmatched junction bases: 2. CDR1 LGHDT and CDR2 YNNKQL come from the germline V gene (reference sequence). CDR3 region: CASTDWGGYEQYF. The part of the CDR3 DNA that was read is TGTGCCAGCACCGACTGGGGGGGCTATGAACAGTAC.

Points on this clone: The gene names given are mouse names. CDR3: CASGERLGGREQYF. The sequenced CDR3 bases are TGTGCCAGCGGTGAAAGGCTGGGGGGGCGGGAACAGTAC. V is TRBV13-2 and J is TRBJ2-7; 10 nucleotides line up with TRBD2. The read halts 1 residue ahead of the CDR3 end, with the missing end drawn from the germline J gene. With V trimmed by 2 bases and J by 7 bases, 6 bases remained unmatched. Germline V gives CDR1 NNHNN, CDR2 SYGAGS (reference sequence). The CDR3 runs 14 residues.

Of note for this clone: The gene symbols are mouse symbols. Read data end 1 residue before the CDR3 end; the end is taken from the germline J gene. The chain employs TRBV2 and TRBJ1-3, with D perhaps TRBD1 (6 bases). Deletions cut 5 bases from V and 0 bases from J, with 14 bases between. The CDR3 runs to 16 residues. From germline, CDR1 is LGHNA and CDR2 YSYQKL. The chain's CDR3 is CASSVGTSNSGNTLYF. The sequenced part of the CDR3 DNA is TGTGCCAGCAGCGTCGGGACATCAAATTCTGGAAATACGCTCTAT.

In this sample, this clone turned up a few times. The germline and genes are mouse ones. Read sequence stops 1 residue before the CDR3 end, and the germline J gene provides the missing end. The chain has TRBV19 and TRBJ1-4; possible D gene TRBD1, 5 bases. Trimming removed 4 bases from V and 0 bases from J, with 10 bases in between. Per germline, CDR1 FNHDT and CDR2 SITEND (reference sequence). CDR3 length equals 15 residues. The CDR3 loop is CASSPVTVSNERLFF. CDR3 DNA (partial): TGTGCCAGCAGTCCCGTGACAGTTTCCAACGAAAGATTATTT.

As regards this clone: Mouse gene names and germline throughout. The missing CDR3 end, 1 residue past where the read stops, is filled in from the germline J gene. The J gene is TRBJ1-3, the V gene TRBV16; no reliable D call. The CDR3 consists of 14 residues. With 7 bases removed from V and 0 bases from J, the gap between germline ends came to 10 bases. Germline loops: CDR1 SGHSA, CDR2 FRNQAP. CDR3 DNA, as far as it was read: TGTGCAAGCACCCAGACATATTCTGGAAATACGCTCTAT. The encoded protein is CASTQTYSGNTLY. The whole CDR3 region reads CASTQTYSGNTLYF.

A note on this clone: Each gene name is a mouse one. The observed sequence ends 1 residue before the CDR3 terminus, with the missing tail filled in from the germline J gene. The chain combines TRBV12-2 with TRBJ1-1; TRBD1 matches 9 bases. Germline lookup yields CDR1 SGHLS and CDR2 HYDKME. CDR3 length: 11 amino acids. The J segment lost 8 bases and the V segment lost 4 bases, leaving 1 base of the junction unmatched. The covered CDR3 bases are TGTGCCAGCTCCGGGACAGGGGAAGTCTTC. Protein sequence: CASSGTGEVF. In full, the CDR3 is CASSGTGEVFF.

A note on this clone: Any gene name here is a mouse gene name. The CDR3 extends 1 residue past the end of the read, so its final part is completed from the germline J gene. V gene TRBV13-2 combines with J gene TRBJ1-4, with 7 bases that match TRBD1. Trimming cost V 9 bases and J 7 bases; bases outside gene matches: 6. Germline CDR1 reads NNHNN; CDR2 reads SYGAGS (reference sequence). The CDR3 consists of 12 residues. The CDR3 region is CATISGGERLFF. The sequenced part of the CDR3 DNA is TGTGCCACCATTTCAGGGGGCGAAAGATTATTT.

Concerning this clone itself: The gene names here belong to mouse. The CDR3 end falls 1 residue outside the read, so it is completed with the germline J gene. The chain uses TRBV26 and TRBJ2-7; TRBD1 is a possible D gene (5 bases). V was shortened by 0 bases and J by 0 bases, with 12 bases between the two germline ends. Germline CDR1 KGHPV, CDR2 FQNQEV (reference sequence). The CDR3 runs 16 residues. Partial CDR3 DNA: TGTGCCAGCAGTCTGTCGGCAGGGAGGAGCTCCTATGAACAGTAC. Translating it yields CASSLSAGRSSYEQY. The complete CDR3 sequence is CASSLSAGRSSYEQYF.

Remarks on this clone: Mouse germline and gene names are used. The read halts 1 residue ahead of the CDR3 end, with the missing end drawn from the germline J gene. The chain has TRBV13-1 and TRBJ1-4, with TRBD1 matching 7 bases. Losses at the gene ends were 5 bases for V and 0 bases for J; bases not matched to a gene: 4. The CDR3 has 15 residues. Germline CDR1 reads NSHNY; CDR2 reads SYGAGN. CDR3 DNA, as far as it was read: TGTGCCAGCAGCAAGGGACAGTTTTCCAACGAAAGATTATTT. Amino acids: CASSKGQFSNERLF. The entire CDR3 protein is CASSKGQFSNERLFF.

As concerns this clone: The germline and genes are mouse ones. The read finishes 1 residue shy of the CDR3 end, and the germline J gene is used to complete it. This chain joins TRBV15 and TRBJ2-3, with 10 bases identical to TRBD1. The V segment lost 3 bases and the J segment 0 bases; nucleotides outside the gene matches: 3. This CDR3 comprises 16 residues. CDR1 and CDR2 (germline): SGHND, FRSKSL. Incomplete CDR3 DNA: TGTGCCAGCAGTTTGAGGGACAGGGGTAGTGCAGAAACGCTGTAT. Its protein is CASSLRDRGSAETLY. The CDR3 in full is CASSLRDRGSAETLYF.

As for this clone: Mouse gene names apply. The CDR3 is cut off 1 residue early in the read; its end comes from the germline J gene. The chain employs TRBV13-2 and TRBJ2-4, with D unclear. This CDR3 comprises 13 residues. The ends were cut back, 6 bases at V and 0 bases at J, with 8 bases in the middle. Germline V CDR1 and CDR2: NNHNN, SYGAGS (reference sequence). The sequenced CDR3 bases are TGTGCCAGCGCCCCGGACAGTCAAAACACCTTGTAC. This sequence encodes CASAPDSQNTLY. The entire CDR3 protein reads CASAPDSQNTLYF.

Concerning this clone itself: The gene names here belong to mouse. Coverage ceases 1 residue before the CDR3 finishes, and the germline J gene fills in the end. This sequence joins TRBV13-3 and TRBJ2-3; 9 nucleotides align to TRBD2. With 4 bases clipped from V and 0 bases from J, the junction kept 6 bases outside the gene matches. The CDR3 runs to 16 residues. Looked up from germline, CDR1 is NNHDY and CDR2 is SYVADS. The covered CDR3 bases are TGTGCCAGCAGTCCCCGGGACTGGGAGAGTGCAGAAACGCTGTAT. It encodes CASSPRDWESAETLY. The full CDR3 is CASSPRDWESAETLYF.